A single sample gave rise to the 10 T cell receptor beta chains below, sequenced in a study of CD8+ T cells in alopecia areata. The treatment denotes: oral pan-JAK inhibitor, 5-10 mg twice daily. cDNA serving as the sequencing template came from extracted, reverse transcribed RNA. The repertoire was sequenced with immunoSEQ multiplex PCR; TCRdb's copy has only in-frame clones and lacks some. Counted here are a few hundred thousand clones, 40% to 55% occurring once; the ten biggest clones make up roughly 2.8%. The sample here was CD4+ T cells sorted from blood, taken around week 37, from a patient treated with tofacitinib. These receptors all stem from a human donor with alopecia areata.

The table lists this clone with a few counts. The rearrangement uses TRBV9 and TRBJ2-3; D is unresolved. Trimming pared 4 bases from V and 2 bases from J, leaving 8 bases between. Germline V CDR1 and CDR2: SGDLS, YYNGEE. The CDR3 has 13 residues. The CDR3 DNA reads as TGTGCCAGCAGCCCCTCGGTCACAGATACGCAGTATTTT. Translation gives CASSPSVTDTQYF.

The gene calls are TRBV25-1 and TRBJ2-5, with D possibly being TRBD1 (7 bases). The V gene's germline CDR1 is MGHDK and CDR2 SYGVNS. The ends were cut back, 4 bases at V and 4 bases at J, with 16 bases in the middle. The CDR3 spans 15 residues. The DNA for the CDR3 is TGTGCCAGCAGTGGCTGGACAGGAGGGGGAGAGACCCAGTACTTC. Its translation is CASSGWTGGGETQYF. Together with reference TRBV25-1 and TRBJ2-5, the CDR3 gives the full variable domain: EADIYQTPRYLVIGTGKKITLECSQTMGHDKMYWYQQDPGMELHLIHYSYGVNSTEKGDLSSESTVSRIRTEHFPLTLESARPSHTSQYLCASSGWTGGGETQYFGPGTRLLVL.

This chain joins TRBV28 and TRBJ1-5, with a weak D call TRBD1 (5 bases). V lost 11 bases to trimming and J lost 6 bases, with 14 bases between them. Germline CDR1 MDHEN, CDR2 SYDVKM. The CDR3 has 12 amino acids. The CDR3, as DNA: TGTGCCGGGGGGAGGGTAGCTCAGCCCCAGCATTTT. It codes for CAGGRVAQPQHF.

This clone occurred a few times. The V call is TRBV30, the J call TRBJ1-1, with D possibly being TRBD1 (5 bases). Trimming cost V 4 bases and J 2 bases, with 17 bases left between them. CDR1 and CDR2 (germline): GTSNPN, SVGIG (reference sequence). The CDR3 runs 15 residues. CDR3 protein: CAWKTEGRTNTEAFF. The CDR3 DNA sequence: TGTGCCTGGAAAACTGAGGGACGGACCAACACTGAAGCTTTCTTT.

The chain uses TRBV7-8 and TRBJ2-3; D remains unclear. This CDR3 is built from 15 residues. V lost 0 bases and J 2 bases, leaving 9 bases between the germline ends. The V gene's germline CDR1 is SGHVS and CDR2 FQNEAQ. The CDR3: CASSLAAGYTDTQYF. The CDR3 DNA reads as TGTGCCAGCAGCTTAGCGGCAGGATACACAGATACGCAGTATTTT. Complete variable domain (other parts from reference TRBV7-8 and TRBJ2-3): GAGVSQSPRYKVAKRGQDVALRCDPISGHVSLFWYQQALGQGPEFLTYFQNEAQLDKSGLPSDRFFAERPEGSVSTLKIQRTQQEDSAVYLCASSLAAGYTDTQYFGPGTRLTVL.

The chain uses TRBV5-4 and TRBJ1-1; D ambiguous. Germline CDR1 and CDR2: SGHNT and YYREEE (reference sequence). The CDR3 extends over 14 amino acids. Trimming took off 4 bases at V and 1 base at J, with 11 bases between the two ends. The CDR3 sequence: CASSPLLENTEAFF. The CDR3, as DNA: TGTGCCAGCAGCCCCCTGTTGGAGAACACTGAAGCTTTCTTT.

The J gene is TRBJ2-2, the V gene TRBV5-1, with D hard to call. The V gene's germline CDR1 is SGHRS and CDR2 YFSETQ. Trimming shortened V by 6 bases and J by 0 bases, and 12 bases separated the two germline ends. This CDR3 is 15 amino acids long. The CDR3 bases are TGCGCCAGCACCTCCCTGGGTGCGAACACCGGGGAGCTGTTTTTT. Translation gives CASTSLGANTGELFF.

This clone turned up a few times. This sequence joins TRBV10-3 and TRBJ2-7; 7 bases line up with TRBD1. The CDR3 is 14 residues long. J lost 5 bases, V lost 6 bases, and 10 bases had no gene match. Germline CDR1 is ENHRY and CDR2 is SYGVKD. In DNA, the CDR3 is TGTGCCATCAGGAACTCCGATCAGGGGGACGAGCAGTACTTC. It codes for CAIRNSDQGDEQYF.

Note on this clone: A far larger clone is just one base off, so this is likely a read error. CDR3 loop: CASSHPSRSSSYEQYF. For the CDR3, the DNA is TGTGCCAGCAGCCACCCGTCCCGTTCGAGCTCCTACGAGCAGTACTTC. This chain links TRBV4-2 with TRBJ2-7, with D unclear. Trimming pared 3 bases from V and 0 bases from J, leaving 15 bases between. The CDR3 contains 16 residues. The germline CDR1 and CDR2 sequences are LGHNA and YNFKEQ.

Ten or more counts support this clone. This sequence joins TRBV28 and TRBJ2-7; 8 bases are a match to TRBD1. This CDR3 has 15 residues. Germline V gene sequence: CDR1 MDHEN, CDR2 SYDVKM. V shed 5 bases, J shed 0 bases, and the junction held 6 bases outside the gene matches. The CDR3 spells CASSPPRGHSYEQYF. The CDR3 DNA follows: TGTGCCAGCAGTCCCCCCAGGGGGCACTCCTACGAGCAGTACTTC.